The T cell receptor beta chain described here comes from a study of vaccination and CD4 T cells after COVID-19 (dated by TCRdb to the early 2020s). For the wider study: SARS-CoV-2 positivity had been established in the convalescent patients by nasal swab PCR, and mild disease was recorded in several of these patients and severe disease in one. The spike-specific CD4+ TCR repertoire was compared before and after mRNA vaccination in 10 to 11 COVID-19 convalescent patients and several infection-naive healthy vaccine recipients. Each participant got two doses of either the Pfizer-BioNTech BNT162b2 vaccine (n=8) or the Moderna mRNA-1273 vaccine (n=2). The cultures were stimulated with overlapping spike peptide pools from SARS-CoV-2 and from the common cold coronaviruses HCoV-NL63, HCoV-OC43 and HCoV-229E. Post-COVID blood samples were collected from convalescent patients a median of roughly 100 days after diagnosis, with a range of about 30 to 161 days. The convalescent cohort included six males and four females, with two Hispanic individuals, seven Caucasians, two Asians and one multiracial person. Post-vaccine blood samples were taken a median of roughly 72 days after the second vaccine dose, with a range of roughly 13 to 250 days. Control cultures received a CEFX viral epitope pool as the positive control, an HIV-1 Nef peptide pool as the negative control, or no peptide.

V is cut back by 5 bases and J by 5 bases, with 5 bases in the junction unmatched. CDR1 DFQATT and CDR2 SNEGSKA were looked up in the germline V gene (reference sequence). Measured from the cysteine to the phenylalanine, the CDR3 is 13 residues long. The sequence is cut down to CDR3 DNA, 39 bases in frame from base 1. The method behind the library was PCR. DNA from cultured CD4+ T cells was subjected to TCR sequencing with the Oncomine TCR Beta short-read assay at the Johns Hopkins FTIC core. The QIAamp micro DNA kit was used to extract genomic DNA from the cultured CD4+ T cells. Oncomine TCR Beta libraries from cultured CD4+ T cells were pooled with unique dual indexes and sequenced on an Illumina iSeq 100. The published analysis was carried out like this. Non-productive sequences were removed, and CDR3s not starting with C, not ending with F or W, or shorter than 7 amino acids were discarded. Antigen-specific clonotypes were identified using the MANAFEST web application through comparison of peptide-stimulated wells with reference and other culture wells. An FDR below 0.05, an odds ratio above 5, and a productive frequency above 0.1% in at least two of three replicate wells were required for clones to be considered positive. Clonotypes that were significantly expanded in both SARS-CoV-2 spike wells and at least one common cold coronavirus spike condition were defined as cross-reactive. Using R version 3.6.1, CDR3 homology was evaluated through Levenshtein distances (stringdist) along with unrooted phylogenetic trees (ape). In-frame beta chains were kept once TCRdb had trimmed the public reads at Q25 with fastp and called clones with MiXCR. Each CDR3 protein gets just one entry, which takes the most common genes and DNA from the rows behind it. The V and J calls and clone size are TCRdb's, not the authors'. This sample has some 18,000 distinct CDR3 sequences in its table, and 25% to 30% of those were observed once. The ten largest clonotypes hold about a sixth of the sample.

Paper-wide results and their limitations: Relatively few convalescent patients were included in the study, and early timepoints after natural infection were not analyzed. Although the median number of SARS-CoV-2-reactive clonotypes went up from roughly 22 after infection to around 40 after vaccination, the increase was not significant. In convalescent patients, nearly all vaccine-specific clones (304 of 307) were found to be mono-reactive for SARS-CoV-2 spike rather than cross-reactive with common cold coronaviruses. In convalescent patients, a median 86.3% of post-vaccine SARS-CoV-2-reactive clones were detected only after vaccination, suggesting vaccine-specific priming.

This specimen's treatment or condition label, per the study, means: 10-day PBMC culture with coronavirus spike peptide pools or control peptides (ViraFEST assay). The ViraFEST assay, used in the study, expanded antigen-specific T cells with peptide pools and then identified the expanded clonotypes through TCR sequencing. The convalescent patients' positive SARS-CoV-2 PCR tests were from March to December 2020, which was before the Alpha, Beta and Delta variants emerged in the United States. PBMCs were cultured at around 2 million per well in IMDM supplemented with 5% human AB serum and about 9.5 IU/ml IL-2, with around 10 ug/ml peptide pools added. On days 3 and 7, half of the culture medium was replaced with fresh IL-2-containing medium. CD4+ T cells were isolated after about nine days of culture through negative selection using the EasySep CD4+ T cell isolation kit. Ficoll-Paque Plus gradient centrifugation was used to isolate PBMCs from whole blood, and the isolated PBMCs were then either used fresh or cryopreserved at -140C. Triplicate wells were generally used for each culture condition.

In this sample, this clonotype turned up a few times. The target of this receptor is not known. There are no base qualities to consult, and no much larger clone falls within one base. In this chain, TRBV20-1 is recombined with TRBJ2-1, with 8 central nucleotides matching TRBD1. The specimen was cultured CD4+ T cells from blood. The receptor was derived from a human donor with COVID-19. The CDR3 sequence is CSAWTGWDNEQFF. In nucleotides, the sequence is TGCAGTGCTTGGACAGGGTGGGACAATGAGCAGTTCTTC.